This T cell receptor beta chain was documented in a study of cytotoxic CD8 clonotypes in ibrutinib-treated CLL. Deep sequencing aimed at 1 in 200,000 to 1 in 1 million T cells' resolution. Repertoires were generated with immunoSEQ multiplex PCR, while TCRdb's copy carries only in-frame clones and drops some. The table records some 140,000 clones, more than 85% of them present only once. Study-wide results and limits: Treatment left the uncommon public clonotypes either contracted or stable in frequency.

From germline, CDR1 is MDHEN and CDR2 SYDVKM. V trimming: 3 bases; J trimming: 6 bases; junction bases outside the gene matches: 10. The CDR3 has 15 amino acids. With regard to this clone: Antigen specificity is unknown.

The chain couples TRBV28 to TRBJ1-2; 7 nucleotides line up with TRBD1. The source was PBMCs, collected after 12 months of ibrutinib treatment. The TCR comes from a human donor with chronic lymphocytic leukemia. DNA of the CDR3: TGTGCCAGCAGTTTTCCAGGGGGTTACATAGATGGCTACACCTTC. Protein product: CASSFPGGYIDGYTF.